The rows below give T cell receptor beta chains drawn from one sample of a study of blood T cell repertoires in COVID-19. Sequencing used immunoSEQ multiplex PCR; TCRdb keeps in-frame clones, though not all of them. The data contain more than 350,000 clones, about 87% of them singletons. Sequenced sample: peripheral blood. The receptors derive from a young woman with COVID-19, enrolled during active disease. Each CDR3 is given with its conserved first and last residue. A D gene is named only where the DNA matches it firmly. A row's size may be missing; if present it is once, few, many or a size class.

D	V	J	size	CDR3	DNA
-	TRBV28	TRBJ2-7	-	CASSLGGQLYEQYF	TGTGCCAGCAGTTTAGGGGGACAACTCTACGAGCAGTACTTC
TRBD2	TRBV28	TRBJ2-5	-	CASSSSGRATETQYF	TGTGCCAGCAGTTCTAGCGGGAGGGCCACAGAGACCCAGTACTTC
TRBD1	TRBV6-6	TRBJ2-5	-	CASSLLRQGGQETQYF	TGTGCCAGCAGTTTACTCCGACAGGGGGGACAAGAGACCCAGTACTTC
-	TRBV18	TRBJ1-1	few	CASSPRGGPNTEAFF	TGTGCCAGCTCACCTCGAGGAGGACCAAACACTGAAGCTTTCTTT
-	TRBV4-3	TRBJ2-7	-	CASSQSTATYEQYF	TGCGCCAGCAGCCAATCGACAGCTACCTACGAGCAGTACTTC
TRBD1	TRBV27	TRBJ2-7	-	CASSPRDSSYEQYF	TGTGCCAGCAGTCCCCGGGACAGCTCCTACGAGCAGTACTTC
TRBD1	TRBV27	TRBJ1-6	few	CASRQTGSDNSPLHF	TGTGCCAGCAGGCAGACAGGGTCGGATAATTCACCCCTCCACTTT
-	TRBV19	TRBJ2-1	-	CASSISARPGVRNEQFF	TGTGCCAGTAGTATTTCAGCGCGCCCCGGGGTCCGCAATGAGCAGTTCTTC
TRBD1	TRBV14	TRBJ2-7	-	CASSLYRDSLPWEQYF	TGTGCCAGCAGCCTTTACCGGGACAGCCTTCCTTGGGAGCAGTACTTC
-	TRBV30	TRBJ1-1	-	CAWSTQSEAFF	TGTGCCTGGAGCACACAGTCTGAAGCTTTCTTT
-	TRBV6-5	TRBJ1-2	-	CASSYSLIGERGGYTF	TGTGCCAGCAGTTACTCGCTAATTGGAGAAAGGGGTGGCTACACCTTC
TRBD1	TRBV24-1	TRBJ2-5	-	CATSTGGEETQYF	TGTGCCACCAGTACAGGGGGCGAAGAGACCCAGTACTTC
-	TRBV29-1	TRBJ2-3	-	CSVGQSSTDTQYF	TGCAGCGTTGGACAGTCTAGCACAGATACGCAGTATTTT
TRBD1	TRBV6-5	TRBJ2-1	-	CASRRDREDNEQFF	TGTGCCAGCAGGAGGGACAGGGAGGACAATGAGCAGTTCTTC
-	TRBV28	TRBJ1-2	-	CASSPPQGHYGYTF	TGTGCCAGCAGTCCACCACAGGGTCACTATGGCTACACCTTC
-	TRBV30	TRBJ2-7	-	CAWTKGMGEQYF	TGTGCCTGGACAAAGGGGATGGGAGAGCAGTACTTC
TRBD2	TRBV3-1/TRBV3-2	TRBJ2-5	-	CASSQDPAGGPRETQYF	TGTGCCAGCAGCCAAGACCCAGCGGGAGGACCCAGAGAGACCCAGTACTTC
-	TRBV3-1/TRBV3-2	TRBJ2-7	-	CASSRDFYEQYF	TGTGCCAGCAGCCGGGACTTCTACGAGCAGTACTTC
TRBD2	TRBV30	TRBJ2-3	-	CAWGRGDPTDTQYF	TGTGCCTGGGGGCGGGGGGACCCCACAGATACGCAGTATTTT
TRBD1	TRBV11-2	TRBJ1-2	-	CASSHRGPNYGYTF	TGTGCCAGCAGCCACAGGGGTCCTAACTATGGCTACACCTTC
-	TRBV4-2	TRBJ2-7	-	CASSQEGGPTYEQYF	TGTGCCAGCAGCCAAGAAGGGGGACCAACCTACGAGCAGTACTTC
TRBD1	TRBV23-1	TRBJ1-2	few	CASSQSRTGCGYTF	TGCGCCAGCAGTCAATCGAGGACAGGGTGTGGCTACACCTTC
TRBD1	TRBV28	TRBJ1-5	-	CASSLRQGGQPQHF	TGTGCCAGCAGTTTACGACAGGGGGGTCAGCCCCAGCATTTT
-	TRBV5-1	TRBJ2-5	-	CASSLALLAQETQYF	TGCGCCAGCAGCTTGGCCCTTTTAGCTCAAGAGACCCAGTACTTC
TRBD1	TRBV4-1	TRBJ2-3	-	CASTGQGAQDTQYF	TGCGCCAGCACAGGACAGGGGGCACAAGATACGCAGTATTTT
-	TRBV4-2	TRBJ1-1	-	CASSQDVGMNTEAFF	TGTGCCAGCAGCCAAGATGTGGGCATGAACACTGAAGCTTTCTTT
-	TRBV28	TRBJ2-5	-	CASRDQGRETQYF	TGTGCCAGCAGGGACCAGGGGCGGGAGACCCAGTACTTC
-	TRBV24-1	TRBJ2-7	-	CATARSPGEFGTGVYEQYF	TGTGCCACCGCGAGGTCGCCAGGAGAATTCGGGACTGGGGTCTACGAGCAGTACTTC
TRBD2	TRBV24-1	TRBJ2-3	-	CATSLAGGPTDTQYF	TGTGCCACCAGTCTAGCGGGAGGGCCAACAGATACGCAGTATTTT
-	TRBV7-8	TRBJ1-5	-	CASSLGQPQHF	TGTGCCAGCAGCCTCGGTCAGCCCCAGCATTTT
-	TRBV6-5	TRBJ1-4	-	CASSPEGVFEKLFF	TGTGCCAGCAGCCCGGAGGGAGTCTTTGAAAAACTGTTTTTT
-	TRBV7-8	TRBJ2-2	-	CASSLSFSNRALSGELFF	TGTGCCAGCAGCTTAAGTTTCTCGAACAGGGCGTTGTCCGGGGAGCTGTTTTTT
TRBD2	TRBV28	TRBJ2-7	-	CASSLGLAGGGYEQYF	TGTGCCAGCAGTTTAGGACTAGCGGGAGGTGGGTACGAGCAGTACTTC
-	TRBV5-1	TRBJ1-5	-	CASSLGPGQPQHF	TGCGCCAGCAGCTTGGGACCGGGTCAGCCCCAGCATTTT
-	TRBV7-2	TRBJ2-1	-	CASSFPLGAYNEQFF	TGTGCCAGCAGCTTCCCACTAGGAGCCTACAATGAGCAGTTCTTC
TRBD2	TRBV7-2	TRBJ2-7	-	CASAGRNSYEQYF	TGTGCCAGCGCCGGGAGGAACTCCTACGAGCAGTACTTC
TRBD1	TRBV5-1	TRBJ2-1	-	CASSLATGGVWNEQFF	TGCGCCAGCAGCTTGGCAACAGGGGGCGTTTGGAATGAGCAGTTCTTC
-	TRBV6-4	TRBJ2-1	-	CASSDSGPGNEQFF	TGTGCCAGCAGTGACTCAGGCCCGGGCAATGAGCAGTTCTTC
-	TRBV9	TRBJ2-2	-	CASSPPGANTGELFF	TGTGCCAGCAGCCCCCCGGGAGCTAACACCGGGGAGCTGTTTTTT
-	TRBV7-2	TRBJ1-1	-	CASSIEHSREKTFF	TGTGCCAGCAGCATCGAGCATTCCCGCGAGAAGACTTTCTTT